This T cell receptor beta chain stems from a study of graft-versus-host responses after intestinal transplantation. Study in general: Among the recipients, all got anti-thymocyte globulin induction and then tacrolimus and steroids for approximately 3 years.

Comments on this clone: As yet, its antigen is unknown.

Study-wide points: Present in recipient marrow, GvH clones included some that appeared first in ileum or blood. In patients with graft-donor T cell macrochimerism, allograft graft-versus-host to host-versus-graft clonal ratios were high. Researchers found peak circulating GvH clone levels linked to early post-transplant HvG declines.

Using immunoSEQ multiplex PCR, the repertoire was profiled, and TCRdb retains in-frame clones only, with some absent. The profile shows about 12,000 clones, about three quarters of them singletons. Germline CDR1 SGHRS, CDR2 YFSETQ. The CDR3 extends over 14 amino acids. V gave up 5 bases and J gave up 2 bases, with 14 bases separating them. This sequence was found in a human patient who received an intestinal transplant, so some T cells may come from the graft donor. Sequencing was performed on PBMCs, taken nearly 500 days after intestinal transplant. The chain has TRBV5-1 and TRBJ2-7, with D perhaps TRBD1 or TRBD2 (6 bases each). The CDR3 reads CASSSTGGTYEQYF. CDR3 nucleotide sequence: TGCGCCAGCAGTTCCACCGGGGGCACCTACGAGCAGTACTTC.